These 14 T cell receptor beta chains were all obtained from the same sample, sequenced in a study of neurological immune-mediated disorders. TCRdb ran MiXCR on the 5' RACE reads and lists one entry per CDR3 protein. Here the sample spans approximately 130,000 distinct CDR3 sequences, about 3.2% being singletons. Input material: PBMCs. The receptors were gathered from a woman younger than 45 with multiple sclerosis.

Many counts were recorded for this clonotype. The chain links TRBV20-1 to TRBJ2-1, with 11 nucleotides matching TRBD1. The CDR3 loop spans 19 amino acids. V dropped 0 bases and J dropped 4; count of bases not matched to a gene: 14. In germline, CDR1 is DFQATT, CDR2 SNEGSKA (reference sequence). Here the CDR3 reads CSARDLGQGAHGMYNEQFF. CDR3 bases: TGCAGTGCTAGAGATTTAGGACAGGGGGCGCATGGTATGTACAATGAGCAGTTCTTC.

This clonotype was counted at least ten times. This chain uses TRBV20-1 with TRBJ1-2, with D hard to call. CDR1 is DFQATT and CDR2 is SNEGSKA in the germline V gene (reference sequence). CDR3 length: 15 residues. Trimming stripped 3 bases from V and 8 bases from J, with 22 bases between. CDR3 DNA: TGCAGTGCTAGGGAGTTTGGGTCTTCTATAGGGGGCTACACCTTC. This translates into CSAREFGSSIGGYTF.

This clonotype appeared many times. The chain couples TRBV9 to TRBJ1-5; TRBD1 is a possible D gene (6 bases). V was cut by 3 bases and J by 6 bases, with 13 bases left in between. The germline V gene has CDR1 SGDLS and CDR2 YYNGEE. This CDR3 spans 14 amino acids. CDR3 nucleotides: TGTGCCAGCAGCGCGGACAGTTCCGGTCAGCCCCAGCATTTT. Its protein product is CASSADSSGQPQHF.

In this sample, this clonotype turned up many times. The gene calls are TRBV20-1 and TRBJ1-2; D not resolved. The CDR3 has 12 residues. CDR1 is DFQATT and CDR2 is SNEGSKA in the germline V gene (reference sequence). V dropped 3 bases and J dropped 3 bases, with 8 bases sitting between them. The CDR3: CSARADYYGYTF. The CDR3, as DNA: TGCAGTGCTAGGGCAGACTACTATGGCTACACCTTC.

This clonotype was detected many times. This sequence joins TRBV20-1 and TRBJ2-7, with 9 bases matching TRBD2. The CDR3 is 15 residues long. Per the germline V gene, CDR1 is DFQATT and CDR2 is SNEGSKA (reference sequence). J was trimmed by 5 bases and V by 5 bases; bases with no gene match: 13. The CDR3 nucleotides read TGCAGTGCTTTCCCCTGGACTAGCGACATCAACGAGCAGTACTTC. Amino acid sequence: CSAFPWTSDINEQYF.

This clonotype was observed many times. V gene TRBV18 combines with J gene TRBJ1-1; no clear D. With 4 bases removed from V and 3 bases from J, the gap between germline ends came to 9 bases. Looked up from germline, CDR1 is KGHSH and CDR2 is LQKENI. The CDR3 contains 13 residues. The CDR3 DNA reads as TGTGCCAGCTCACGAGGAATGGACACTGAAGCTTTCTTT. Protein: CASSRGMDTEAFF.

Ten or more counts support this clonotype. The chain joins TRBV12-3 or TRBV12-4 to TRBJ1-1; the match to TRBD1 covers 8 bases. The CDR3 contains 15 residues. J lost 2 bases, V lost 7 bases, and 9 bases had no gene match. CDR3 nucleotides: TGTGCCAGCATGTTGGCAGGGGGCTTAAACACTGAAGCTTTCTTT. Amino acid sequence: CASMLAGGLNTEAFF.

This clonotype was seen repeatedly, ten times or more. The J gene is TRBJ1-5, the V gene TRBV29-1; D uncertain. This CDR3 is built from 13 residues. From germline, CDR1 is SQVTM and CDR2 ANQGSEA. Between the trimmed V and J ends, which lost 5 bases and 3 bases, there was a span of 11 bases. CDR3 amino acids: CSVLIQINQPQHF. CDR3 nucleotides: TGCAGCGTTCTAATACAAATCAATCAGCCCCAGCATTTT.

J is TRBJ2-7 and V is TRBV9; no firm D call. The CDR3 spans 14 residues. From germline, CDR1 is SGDLS and CDR2 YYNGEE. V was trimmed by 4 bases and J by 1 base, leaving 12 bases between them. DNA of the CDR3: TGTGCCAGCAGCACCTACTACGAGTCCTACGAGCAGTACTTC. It codes for CASSTYYESYEQYF.

This clonotype was recorded many times. The chain couples TRBV29-1 to TRBJ2-1; D unclear. The germline gives CDR1 SQVTM, CDR2 ANQGSEA. This CDR3 spans 12 amino acids. Trimming took 3 bases from V and 9 from J, leaving 12 bases between them. The CDR3 region is CSVDLHPGEQFF. In DNA, the CDR3 is TGCAGCGTTGACTTGCATCCCGGTGAGCAGTTCTTC.

This clonotype came up many times. The V gene is TRBV7-2, the J gene TRBJ1-4, with a weak D call TRBD1 (5 bases). This CDR3 has 15 residues. V shed 2 bases and J shed 7 bases, with 14 bases lying between them. Germline CDR1 SGHTA, CDR2 FQGNSA. CDR3 coding DNA: TGTGCCAGCAGCTTACACTCCGGGAGGGGTGAAAAACTGTTTTTT. It specifies CASSLHSGRGEKLFF.

This clonotype was picked up many times. The chain uses TRBV4-1 and TRBJ1-5; 7 bases are shared with TRBD1. From germline, CDR1 is MGHRA and CDR2 YSYEKL. The CDR3 has 18 amino acids. J lost 6 bases, V lost 1 base, and 15 bases had no gene match. The DNA for the CDR3 is TGCGCCAGCAGCCAAGGTAGTGCGAAAAGCAGGGGGGCTCAGCCCCAGCATTTT. This codes for CASSQGSAKSRGAQPQHF.

This clonotype has ten or more counts. The chain is built from TRBV5-1 and TRBJ2-3, with D perhaps TRBD2 (6 bases). Trimming cost V 4 bases and J 6 bases, with 21 bases left between them. Per the germline V gene, CDR1 is SGHRS and CDR2 is YFSETQ. The CDR3 is made up of 16 amino acids. The CDR3 DNA sequence: TGCGCCAGCAGCGTCCGGAGGGCCGGGGGATCCGATACGCAGTATTTT. Translation: CASSVRRAGGSDTQYF. The full variable domain, completed using reference TRBV5-1 and TRBJ2-3, is KAGVTQTPRYLIKTRGQQVTLSCSPISGHRSVSWYQQTPGQGLQFLFEYFSETQRNKGNFPGRFSGRQFSNSRSEMNVSTLELGDSALYLCASSVRRAGGSDTQYFGPGTRLTVL.

This clonotype was observed many times. The CDR3 here is CASSLVGSFEKLFF. Here the CDR3 DNA reads TGCGCCAGCAGCTTGGTAGGGTCGTTTGAAAAACTGTTTTTT. This chain joins TRBV5-1 and TRBJ1-4; no clear D. Between the trimmed V and J ends, which lost 0 bases and 7 bases, there was a span of 10 bases. Germline CDR1 reads SGHRS; CDR2 reads YFSETQ. The CDR3 spans 14 residues.